These 22 T cell receptor beta chains originate from one sample sequenced in a study of blood T cells in healthy people across ages. Then a second PCR, running about 6 to 12 cycles, was carried out with a sample-barcoded 5' primer and a J-beta primer mix. TCRdb called the 5' RACE reads again in MiXCR, with one record for every CDR3 protein. The sample contains under 850,000 distinct CDR3 sequences, roughly 40% of which appear only once. Sequences were obtained from blood. These receptors were collected from a man younger than 30 in good health.

This clonotype was detected many times. The genes are TRBV20-1 and TRBJ2-5; no clear D. CDR3 size: 11 residues. Germline V lookup: CDR1 DFQATT, CDR2 SNEGSKA (reference sequence). Trimming shortened V by 8 bases and J by 2 bases, and 9 bases separated the two germline ends. Written as DNA, the CDR3 is TGCAGTCCCCGTCCTCAAGAGACCCAGTACTTC. Translating it yields CSPRPQETQYF.

The rearrangement links TRBV2 to TRBJ1-2; weak D call: TRBD1 (5 bases). Trimming took 3 bases from V and 4 from J, leaving 15 bases between them. This CDR3 region has 15 residues. In germline, CDR1 is SNHLY, CDR2 FYNNEI. The CDR3 here is CASSDGGQGSYGYTF. CDR3 in DNA: TGTGCCAGCAGTGACGGAGGGCAGGGTTCCTATGGCTACACCTTC.

The V gene is TRBV4-3, the J gene TRBJ1-2; D not resolved. CDR3 length: 15 residues. Per germline, CDR1 LGHNA and CDR2 YSLEER. V lost 1 base and J lost 0, with 9 bases in between. CDR3 region: CASSQVADTNYGYTF. The CDR3 region has the DNA TGCGCCAGCAGCCAAGTGGCGGATACTAACTATGGCTACACCTTC.

The V gene is TRBV3-1, the J gene TRBJ2-1; D perhaps matches TRBD1 (6 bases). V was shortened by 5 bases and J by 5 bases, with 13 bases between the two germline ends. The germline V gene has CDR1 LGHDT and CDR2 YNNKEL (reference sequence). The CDR3 runs to 14 residues. The CDR3 region has the DNA TGTGCCAGCAGCAACCGGGACAAGCACAATGAGCAGTTCTTC. This codes for CASSNRDKHNEQFF.

Remarks on this clonotype: This may be a read error, as it is one base from a much larger clone. J is TRBJ2-1 and V is TRBV7-2; the D gene is possibly TRBD1 (6 bases). The ends were cut back, 1 base at V and 10 bases at J, with 17 bases in the middle. The CDR3 is made up of 15 amino acids. Germline assignment: CDR1 SGHTA and CDR2 FQGNSA. The CDR3 loop reads CASSLGTVDSYEQFF. In nucleotides, the CDR3 is TGTGCCAGCAGCTTAGGGACAGTCGATTCCTACGAGCAGTTCTTC.

This clonotype was detected a few times. The chain has TRBV12-3 or TRBV12-4 and TRBJ1-4, with D possibly TRBD1 on 5 matching bases. V lost 5 bases, J lost 4 bases, and 11 bases lay in between. The CDR3 length is 14 residues. CDR3 DNA: TGTGCCAGCAGTGTTGGCAGGGATAATGAAAAACTGTTTTTT. This translates into CASSVGRDNEKLFF.

The chain combines TRBV6-5 with TRBJ2-1; 11 bases match TRBD2. The tail of the sequence fits TRBJ2-7 better, so the J call may be wrong. The length of the CDR3 is 17 residues. Germline-derived CDR1 and CDR2 are MNHEY and SVGAGI. CDR3 residues: CASSSLAGGLSYNEQYF. CDR3 coding DNA: TGTGCCAGCAGTTCCCTAGCGGGGGGCCTCTCCTACAATGAGCAGTACTTC.

This clonotype was found many times. The genes are TRBV12-3 or TRBV12-4 and TRBJ1-1; possibly TRBD1 for D (6 bases). The V end was cut by 6 bases, the J end by 0 bases, with 11 bases between. This CDR3 has 14 residues. This chain's CDR3 is CASSPGTLNTEAFF. Written as DNA, the CDR3 is TGTGCCAGCAGCCCCGGGACACTGAACACTGAAGCTTTCTTT.

The J gene is TRBJ2-7, the V gene TRBV3-1; 7 bases align to TRBD1. The CDR3 length is 15 residues. The V gene's germline CDR1 is LGHDT and CDR2 YNNKEL (reference sequence). J was trimmed by 2 bases and V by 6 bases; bases with no gene match: 10. The CDR3 loop reads CASRLTSTGTYEQYF. DNA for the CDR3: TGTGCCAGCAGATTAACCTCGACAGGGACCTACGAGCAGTACTTC.

This chain's CDR3 is CATQPQTTATDTQYF. In DNA form, the CDR3 reads TGTGCCACCCAACCCCAGACAACTGCCACAGATACGCAGTATTTT. The chain has TRBV2 and TRBJ2-3, with unresolved D. This CDR3 comprises 15 residues. V was trimmed by 10 bases and J by 2 bases, leaving 19 bases between them. Germline V CDR1 and CDR2: SNHLY, FYNNEI.

The sample holds a few counts of this clonotype. The J gene is TRBJ2-5, the V gene TRBV6-1; D gene uncertain. Trimming left V 5 bases short and J 1 base short, with 8 bases between. Germline V gene data show CDR1 as MNHNS and CDR2 as SASEGT. CDR3 size: 13 residues. The CDR3 bases are TGTGCCAGCAGTCCTTCCATCCAAGAGACCCAGTACTTC. Protein: CASSPSIQETQYF.

This clonotype was detected many times. The rearrangement joins TRBV7-2 to TRBJ2-5; no clear D gene. Germline V gene lookup returns CDR1 SGHTA and CDR2 FQGNSA. This CDR3 has 13 amino acids. The V gene lost 4 bases and the J gene lost 5 bases, with 11 bases spanning the gap. CDR3 sequence: CASSSELEETQYF. The CDR3 DNA follows: TGTGCCAGCAGCTCGGAACTCGAGGAGACCCAGTACTTC.

This clonotype occurred a few times. V usage is TRBV29-1 and J usage is TRBJ1-2, with 8 bases matching TRBD1. The CDR3 runs to 11 residues. Germline assignment: CDR1 SQVTM and CDR2 ANQGSEA. V was clipped by 7 bases and J by 7 bases; unmatched bases: 5. For the CDR3, the DNA is TGCAGCGATCAGGGGGCCGGTGGCTACACCTTC. This codes for CSDQGAGGYTF.

This clonotype was recorded once. Compared with germline, one end of the junction differs, possibly owing to a read error. The chain joins TRBV6-2 or TRBV6-3 to TRBJ1-2; tentative D call: TRBD1 (5 bases). The CDR3 spans 14 residues. Looked up from germline, CDR1 is MNHEY and CDR2 is SVGEGT. The CDR3 loop is CASSPATAYYSYTF. In DNA form, the CDR3 reads TGTGCCAGCAGTCCAGCGACAGCATACTATAGCTACACCTTC.

Of note for this clonotype: A much larger clone is a single base away; this may be a read error. The J gene is TRBJ2-1, the V gene TRBV12-3 or TRBV12-4; D is undetermined. CDR3 length: 12 amino acids. CDR3 region: CASSRRYNKQFF. The CDR3 DNA sequence: TGTGCCAGCAGTCGACGATACAATAAGCAGTTCTTC.

This clonotype was observed at least ten times. The chain recombines TRBV7-2 with TRBJ2-3; no clear D. The germline V gene encodes CDR1 SGHTA and CDR2 FQGNSA. The CDR3 length is 14 residues. V was trimmed by 5 bases and J by 1 base, leaving 10 bases between them. CDR3 DNA sequence: TGTGCCAGCAGCCCTCTCCTCGGCACAGATACGCAGTATTTT. It codes for CASSPLLGTDTQYF.

This clonotype was seen only a few times. This sequence joins TRBV5-1 and TRBJ2-1; D gene unclear. This CDR3 has 11 residues. Trimming cost V 7 bases and J 5 bases, with 7 bases left between them. Germline V gene sequence: CDR1 SGHRS, CDR2 YFSETQ. CDR3 in DNA: TGCGCCAGCCATAATGACAATGAGCAGTTCTTC. Residues: CASHNDNEQFF.

The chain employs TRBV4-2 and TRBJ2-3, with TRBD2 matching over 9 bases. The CDR3 is made up of 18 amino acids. The germline CDR1 and CDR2 sequences are LGHNA and YNFKEQ. V shed 0 bases, J shed 0 bases, and the junction held 7 bases outside the gene matches. The CDR3 here is CASSQDMVTSGSTDTQYF. CDR3 DNA sequence: TGTGCCAGCAGCCAAGATATGGTGACTAGCGGTAGCACAGATACGCAGTATTTT.

V gene TRBV18 combines with J gene TRBJ2-7; 14 bases line up with TRBD2. V shed 5 bases, J shed 2 bases, and the junction held 11 bases outside the gene matches. The V gene's germline CDR1 is KGHSH and CDR2 LQKENI. There are 18 residues in the CDR3. In DNA form, the CDR3 reads TGTGCCAGCTCAAACGGACTAGCGGGGGGTCTGAGGCCCTACGAGCAGTACTTC. Its translation: CASSNGLAGGLRPYEQYF.

The chain recombines TRBV5-1 with TRBJ2-7, with 9 bases identical to TRBD1. The J call is in doubt because the DNA end fits TRBJ2-5 better. This CDR3 is 17 amino acids long. Germline V gene data show CDR1 as SGHRS and CDR2 as YFSETQ. CDR3 residues: CASSLGMDRGTQETQYF. As DNA, the CDR3 is TGCGCCAGCAGCTTGGGGATGGACAGGGGAACACAAGAGACCCAGTACTTC.

This clonotype was counted between two and nine times. DNA for the CDR3: TGTGCCAGCAGCTTAGCGATCGCAGGGCAAGACGAGCAGTACTTC. Encoded protein: CASSLAIAGQDEQYF. V and J are TRBV7-2 and TRBJ2-7, with a weak D call TRBD1 (5 bases). The CDR3 is 15 residues long. Looked up from germline, CDR1 is SGHTA and CDR2 is FQGNSA. Trimming took 0 bases from V and 5 from J, leaving 14 bases between them.

With regard to this clonotype: The junction departs from the called germline gene at one end, perhaps through a read error. The chain uses TRBV7-2 and TRBJ1-2; D might be TRBD1 (6 bases). CDR1 SGHTA and CDR2 FQGNSA come from the germline V gene. The CDR3 is made up of 15 amino acids. The CDR3 sequence: CASSRSQGTALGYIF. The CDR3 DNA follows: TGTGCCAGCAGCCGTTCGCAGGGGACGGCCTTGGGCTACATCTTC.